This passage covers 30 T cell receptor beta chains from one sample sequenced in a study of T cell repertoires in cytomegalovirus infection. TCRdb analysed the reads with MiXCR anew, one entry per CDR3 protein. The sample gives hundreds of thousands of distinct CDR3 sequences, 20% to 30% of which show up once; approximately 8.2% is in the top ten. The sample taken for sequencing was CD8+ T cells from PBMCs. These receptor sequences come from a human donor in good health (CMV status not recorded). Some clones in this sample may be carry-over from other donors' samples.

This clonotype was picked up a small number of times. The CDR3 sequence is CSARGGQASSYNEQFF. The DNA of the CDR3 is TGCAGTGCTAGAGGTGGGCAGGCGAGCTCCTACAATGAGCAGTTCTTC. The chain combines TRBV20-1 with TRBJ2-1; no clear D gene. The CDR3 extends over 16 amino acids. Germline V lookup: CDR1 DFQATT, CDR2 SNEGSKA (reference sequence). Trimming stripped 1 base from V and 0 bases from J, with 13 bases between.

This clonotype has more than one count but fewer than ten. This chain links TRBV2 with TRBJ2-1; a weak D match, TRBD1 (5 bases). V lost 8 bases and J 2 bases, leaving 7 bases between the germline ends. The CDR3 spans 12 residues. The V gene's germline CDR1 is SNHLY and CDR2 FYNNEI. The DNA of the CDR3 is TGTGCCAGCCACAGGACCTACAATGAGCAGTTCTTC. It is translated as CASHRTYNEQFF. The whole variable domain, remainder taken from reference TRBV2 and TRBJ2-1, is EPEVTQTPSHQVTQMGQEVILRCVPISNHLYFYWYRQILGQKVEFLVSFYNNEISEKSEIFDDQFSVERPDGSNFTLKIRSTKLEDSAMYFCASHRTYNEQFFGPGTRLTVL.

This clonotype was detected a few times. V is TRBV28 and J is TRBJ1-6; 7 bases are shared with TRBD1. Germline lookup yields CDR1 MDHEN and CDR2 SYDVKM. J was trimmed by 7 bases and V by 8 bases; bases with no gene match: 11. The CDR3 totals 15 residues. The CDR3 DNA sequence: TGTGCCAGCCAGGGGAGGGACAGCTTAAATTCACCCCTCCACTTT. Translated, it gives CASQGRDSLNSPLHF.

The J gene is TRBJ2-1, the V gene TRBV28; TRBD1 is a possible D gene (6 bases). V shed 6 bases and J shed 9 bases, with 12 bases lying between them. The CDR3 has 12 amino acids. Germline CDR1 and CDR2: MDHEN and SYDVKM. Here the CDR3 reads CASRGAKFEQFF. The DNA of the CDR3 is TGTGCCAGCAGGGGGGCGAAATTTGAGCAGTTCTTC.

Worth noting for this clonotype: This sequence may be a read error, since a much larger clone differs from it by one base. The V and J genes are TRBV7-6 and TRBJ2-7, with 7 bases identical to TRBD1. The CDR3 has 12 residues. The germline V gene encodes CDR1 SGHVS and CDR2 FNYEAQ. J was trimmed by 5 bases and V by 9 bases; bases with no gene match: 7. The CDR3 region is CASWDSNNEQYF. DNA of the CDR3: TGTGCCAGTTGGGACAGTAACAACGAGCAGTACTTC.

This clonotype has more than one count but fewer than ten. The chain has TRBV4-1 and TRBJ1-4, with no clear D. In germline, CDR1 is MGHRA, CDR2 YSYEKL. The CDR3 has 13 residues. Trimming removed 0 bases from V and 10 bases from J, with 9 bases in between. The CDR3 here is CASSQDPSGKLFF. The CDR3 region has the DNA TGCGCCAGCAGCCAAGATCCGTCTGGAAAACTGTTTTTT.

The sample holds many counts of this clonotype. The rearrangement links TRBV7-6 to TRBJ2-1; D not resolved. CDR1 and CDR2 (germline): SGHVS, FNYEAQ. This CDR3 spans 15 amino acids. Between the trimmed V and J ends, which lost 6 bases and 4 bases, there was a span of 16 bases. DNA for the CDR3: TGTGCCAGCAGTATAGACCAGGCAGTTTACAATGAGCAGTTCTTC. Encoded protein: CASSIDQAVYNEQFF. The full variable domain, with the rest looked up from reference TRBV7-6 and TRBJ2-1, is GAGVSQSPRYKVTKRGQDVALRCDPISGHVSLYWYRQALGQGPEFLTYFNYEAQQDKSGLPNDRFSAERPEGSISTLTIQRTEQRDSAMYRCASSIDQAVYNEQFFGPGTRLTVL.

With regard to this clonotype: This may come from a read error, since a much larger clone is one base off. The rearrangement joins TRBV6-4 to TRBJ1-6; 9 nucleotides match TRBD1. The CDR3 runs 16 residues. From germline, CDR1 is MRHNA and CDR2 SNTAGT. The CDR3 nucleotides read TGTGTCAGCAGTGACCTAGACAGGGGGAGTAATTCACCCCTCCACTTT. Its translation: CVSSDLDRGSNSPLHF.

This clonotype was recorded a few times. This rearrangement joins TRBV20-1 to TRBJ2-7; perhaps D is TRBD1 or TRBD2 (5 bases each). Trimming took 4 bases from V and 5 from J, leaving 15 bases between them. The CDR3 contains 13 residues. Germline loops: CDR1 DFQATT, CDR2 SNEGSKA (reference sequence). The CDR3 sequence is CSATAWGSHEQYF. The CDR3 DNA follows: TGCAGTGCTACCGCCTGGGGGTCCCACGAGCAGTACTTC.

The chain carries TRBV28 and TRBJ2-1, with D possibly matching TRBD1 (7 bases). The CDR3 contains 16 residues. Germline CDR1 MDHEN, CDR2 SYDVKM. V was trimmed by 4 bases and J by 5 bases, leaving 18 bases between them. Here the CDR3 reads CASSSGAGTDHNEQFF. The CDR3 region has the DNA TGTGCCAGCAGTTCGGGAGCCGGGACAGATCACAATGAGCAGTTCTTC. Using reference TRBV28 and TRBJ2-1 for the parts outside the CDR3, the full variable domain is DVKVTQSSRYLVKRTGEKVFLECVQDMDHENMFWYRQDPGLGLRLIYFSYDVKMKEKGDIPEGYSVSREKKERFSLILESASTNQTSMYLCASSSGAGTDHNEQFFGPGTRLTVL.

This clonotype occurred many times. V gene TRBV11-3 combines with J gene TRBJ2-5; 8 nucleotides align to TRBD1. This CDR3 spans 13 amino acids. J gave up 2 bases and V 6 bases, and 2 bases lay outside the gene matches. Germline V gene sequence: CDR1 SGHNT, CDR2 YENEEA. CDR3 sequence reads: CASRDREQETQYF. As DNA, the CDR3 is TGTGCCAGCAGGGACAGGGAGCAAGAGACCCAGTACTTC. Variable domain in full (rest from reference TRBV11-3 and TRBJ2-5): EAGVVQSPRYKIIEKKQPVAFWCNPISGHNTLYWYLQNLGQGPELLIRYENEEAVDDSQLPKDRFSAERLKGVDSTLKIQPAELGDSAVYLCASRDREQETQYFGPGTRLLVL.

There are a few counts of this clonotype. The chain employs TRBV4-1 and TRBJ1-5, with a tentative D call TRBD1 (6 bases). The ends were cut back, 4 bases at V and 4 bases at J, with 14 bases in the middle. CDR1 and CDR2 from the germline V gene are MGHRA and YSYEKL. This CDR3 is 15 amino acids long. CDR3 nucleotides: TGCGCCAGCAGCCTCCTACAGGGCCCAAATCAGCCCCAGCATTTT. It encodes CASSLLQGPNQPQHF.

Concerning this clonotype itself: A much larger clone lies one base from this, so it may be a read error. The CDR3, as DNA: TGTGTCAGCAGTCCACCAGGGGTAGATACGCAGTATTTT. This codes for CVSSPPGVDTQYF. V is TRBV28 and J is TRBJ2-3; D perhaps matches TRBD1 (6 bases). Germline CDR1 and CDR2: MDHEN and SYDVKM. This CDR3 has 13 residues.

The chain employs TRBV20-1 and TRBJ2-5; D not resolved. The CDR3 is 14 residues long. V was pared by 1 base and J by 5 bases, with 14 bases between. Germline CDR1 is DFQATT and CDR2 is SNEGSKA (reference sequence). In DNA, the CDR3 is TGCAGTGCTAGAGTTTCGTTACTGGGGGAGACCCAGTACTTC. Protein: CSARVSLLGETQYF.

Comment on this clonotype: Being one base from a much bigger clone, this may be a read error. The CDR3 bases are TGTGCCAGCCTAGTCGGGGAAGTAAACACTGAAGCTTTCTTT. Encoded protein: CASLVGEVNTEAFF. V and J are TRBV7-6 and TRBJ1-1; D gene ambiguous. CDR1 and CDR2 from the germline V gene are SGHVS and FNYEAQ. The CDR3 extends over 14 amino acids. The V end was cut by 8 bases, the J end by 2 bases, with 15 bases between.

V usage is TRBV29-1 and J usage is TRBJ1-3; D not certain. Trimming left V 0 bases short and J 4 bases short, with 4 bases between. Germline lookup yields CDR1 SQVTM and CDR2 ANQGSEA. The CDR3 loop spans 12 amino acids. The CDR3 loop reads CSVEDLGNTIYF. The DNA of the CDR3 is TGCAGCGTTGAAGATTTGGGAAACACCATATATTTT.

The CDR3, as DNA: TGCGCCAGCAGCCAAGACTGGACTAGCGGGGCGACCCAGTACTTC. Its protein product is CASSQDWTSGATQYF. V is TRBV4-1 and J is TRBJ2-5; 12 nucleotides align to TRBD2. The junction had 3 bases not matched to a gene; V was cut back by 0 bases and J by 7 bases. Germline V lookup: CDR1 MGHRA, CDR2 YSYEKL. CDR3 size: 15 residues.

The J gene is TRBJ2-7, the V gene TRBV24-1; the match to TRBD1 covers 7 bases. The V gene's germline CDR1 is KGHDR and CDR2 SFDVKD. The trim removed 3 bases at V and 5 bases at J, leaving 3 bases unmatched. The CDR3 length is 13 residues. The CDR3 coding sequence is TGTGCCACCAGTGATGTAGGGGGCCACGAGCAGTACTTC. It yields the protein CATSDVGGHEQYF.

The table lists this clonotype with many counts. The CDR3 region has the DNA TGCAGCGTTTCTCCGGGACAGGGGGTTTCCTACGAGCAGTACTTC. This codes for CSVSPGQGVSYEQYF. This rearrangement joins TRBV29-1 to TRBJ2-7, with 11 bases lining up with TRBD1. Germline CDR1 and CDR2: SQVTM and ANQGSEA. The CDR3 is made up of 15 amino acids. Germline trimming cut 5 bases from V and 1 base from J; bases unmatched to any gene: 7.

The chain carries TRBV6-1 and TRBJ1-1; perhaps TRBD1 as D (6 bases). Deletions cut 5 bases from V and 7 bases from J, with 20 bases between. The CDR3 is 15 residues long. The germline gives CDR1 MNHNS, CDR2 SASEGT. CDR3 sequence: CASSFPWAEDSEAFF. In nucleotides, the CDR3 is TGTGCCAGCAGTTTCCCCTGGGCCGAGGACAGTGAAGCTTTCTTT.

The rearrangement joins TRBV7-9 to TRBJ2-3, with 8 bases lining up with TRBD1. Losses at the gene ends were 5 bases for V and 4 bases for J; bases not matched to a gene: 2. CDR1 is SEHNR, CDR2 FQNEAQ, per germline (reference sequence). The CDR3 totals 13 residues. DNA for the CDR3: TGTGCCAGCAGCGAGACAGGGGCAGATACGCAGTATTTT. Amino acids: CASSETGADTQYF.

This clonotype was seen just once. The chain employs TRBV6-6 and TRBJ2-7; D is ambiguous. The germline gives CDR1 MNHNY, CDR2 SVGAGI (reference sequence). This CDR3 has 16 residues. V was clipped by 6 bases and J by 5 bases, with 23 bases between them. CDR3 protein: CASSPTKGPSRDEQYF. CDR3 in DNA: TGTGCCAGCAGCCCGACCAAGGGCCCCTCTAGGGACGAGCAGTACTTC.

This clonotype was seen more than once but under ten times. The CDR3 is CASSQEYNEQFF. CDR3 sequence (DNA): TGTGCCAGCAGCCAAGAATACAATGAGCAGTTCTTC. The chain is built from TRBV3-1 and TRBJ2-1; D remains unclear. The CDR3 is 12 residues long. CDR1 is LGHDT and CDR2 is YNNKEL in the germline V gene (reference sequence). Deletions cut 0 bases from V and 4 bases from J, with 1 base between.

The chain joins TRBV5-6 to TRBJ2-7; D is unclear. Germline assignment: CDR1 SGHDT and CDR2 YYEEEE. This CDR3 contains 15 residues. The germline V and J ends were trimmed by 2 bases and 5 bases, with 17 bases remaining between them. In DNA form, the CDR3 reads TGTGCCAGCAGCTTAAGACAACGGAACGGCCACGAGCAGTACTTC. Protein: CASSLRQRNGHEQYF. Variable domain in full (rest from reference TRBV5-6 and TRBJ2-7): DAGVTQSPTHLIKTRGQQVTLRCSPKSGHDTVSWYQQALGQGPQFIFQYYEEEERQRGNFPDRFSGHQFPNYSSELNVNALLLGDSALYLCASSLRQRNGHEQYFGPGTRLTVT.

The rearrangement joins TRBV14 to TRBJ1-1, with TRBD1 identical over 9 bases. J was trimmed by 1 base and V by 2 bases; bases with no gene match: 5. CDR1 is SGHDN, CDR2 FVKESK, per germline. The CDR3 is made up of 16 amino acids. The CDR3 protein is CASSQLQGARNTEAFF. The CDR3 DNA reads TGTGCCAGCAGCCAATTACAGGGGGCGAGGAACACTGAAGCTTTCTTT.

The sample holds many counts of this clonotype. The rearrangement joins TRBV7-2 to TRBJ2-7; no reliable D call. In germline, CDR1 is SGHTA, CDR2 FQGNSA. V was trimmed by 1 base and J by 0 bases, leaving 10 bases between them. This CDR3 has 15 amino acids. The CDR3 nucleotides read TGTGCCAGCAGCTTAGAGGTCTCGAGCTCCTACGAGCAGTACGTC. Translation: CASSLEVSSSYEQYV.

In the case of this clonotype: The junction differs from germline at one of its ends, possibly a read error. The chain carries TRBV10-3 and TRBJ2-2; D is tentatively TRBD1 or TRBD2 (6 bases each). In germline, CDR1 is ENHRY, CDR2 SYGVKD. CDR3 length: 17 amino acids. The CDR3 DNA reads as TGTACCATCCAAACAGTGGGGAAGGGGGGGAACACCGGGGAGCTGTTTTTT. As protein: CTIQTVGKGGNTGELFF.

This clonotype was seen a few times. The CDR3 is CASDRDPPYEQYF. The CDR3, as DNA: TGCGCCAGCGACCGGGATCCCCCCTACGAGCAGTACTTC. V and J are TRBV5-1 and TRBJ2-7; D is possibly TRBD2 (5 bases). V lost 7 bases and J 2 bases, leaving 13 bases between the germline ends. The V gene's germline CDR1 is SGHRS and CDR2 YFSETQ. CDR3 length: 13 amino acids.

This clonotype came up many times. This chain links TRBV7-8 with TRBJ2-7; D remains ambiguous. This CDR3 spans 17 amino acids. Between the trimmed V and J ends, which lost 1 base and 3 bases, there was a span of 19 bases. Germline CDR1 SGHVS, CDR2 FQNEAQ. CDR3 region: CASSLVGLPIGYYEQYF. CDR3 DNA: TGTGCCAGCAGCTTAGTAGGTCTTCCGATAGGCTACTACGAGCAGTACTTC.

A word on this clonotype: One base away lies a much larger clone, so this may be a sequencing read error. The CDR3 here is CASNLTSAGGQNNEQFF. The CDR3 nucleotides are TGTGCCAGCAACTTAACGTCAGCGGGGGGGCAAAACAATGAGCAGTTCTTC. The rearrangement links TRBV7-3 to TRBJ2-1; TRBD2 matches 10 bases. The V gene's germline CDR1 is SGHTA and CDR2 FQGTGA. This CDR3 contains 17 residues.